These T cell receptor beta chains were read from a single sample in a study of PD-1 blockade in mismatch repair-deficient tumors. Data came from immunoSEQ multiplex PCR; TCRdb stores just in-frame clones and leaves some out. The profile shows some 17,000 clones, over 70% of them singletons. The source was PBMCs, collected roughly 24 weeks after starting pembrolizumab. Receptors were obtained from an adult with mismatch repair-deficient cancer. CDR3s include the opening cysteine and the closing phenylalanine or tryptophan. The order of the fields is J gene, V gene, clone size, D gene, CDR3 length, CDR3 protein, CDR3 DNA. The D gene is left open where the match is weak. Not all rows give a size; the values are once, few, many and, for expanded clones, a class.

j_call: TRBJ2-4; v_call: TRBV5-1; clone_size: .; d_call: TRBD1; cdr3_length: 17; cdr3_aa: CASSQPGQGSAKNIQYF; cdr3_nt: TGCGCCAGCAGCCAACCGGGACAGGGGTCTGCCAAAAACATTCAGTACTTC
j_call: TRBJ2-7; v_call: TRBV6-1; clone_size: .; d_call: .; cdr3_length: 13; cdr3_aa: CASSEVSGDEQYF; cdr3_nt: TGTGCCAGCAGTGAAGTGTCAGGGGACGAGCAGTACTTC
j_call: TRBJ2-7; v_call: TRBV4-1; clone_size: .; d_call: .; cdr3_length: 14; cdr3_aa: CASSPDAGTYEQYF; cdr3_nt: TGCGCCAGCAGCCCCGATGCGGGGACCTACGAGCAGTACTTC
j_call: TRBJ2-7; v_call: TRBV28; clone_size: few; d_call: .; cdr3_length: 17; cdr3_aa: CASSFVTARQSSYEQYF; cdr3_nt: TGTGCCAGCAGTTTCGTAACAGCCCGCCAAAGCTCCTACGAGCAGTACTTC
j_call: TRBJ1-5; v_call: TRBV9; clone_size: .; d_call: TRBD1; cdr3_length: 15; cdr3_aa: CASSPLGQRDQPQHF; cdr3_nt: TGTGCCAGCAGCCCCTTGGGACAGCGGGATCAGCCCCAGCATTTT
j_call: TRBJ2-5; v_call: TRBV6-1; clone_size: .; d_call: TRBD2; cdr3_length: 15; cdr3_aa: CASSALAGGLETQYF; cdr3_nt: TGTGCCAGCAGTGCCTTAGCGGGAGGTTTAGAGACCCAGTACTTC
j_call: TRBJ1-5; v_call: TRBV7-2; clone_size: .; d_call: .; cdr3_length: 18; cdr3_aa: CASSRHPKTGSGNQPQHF; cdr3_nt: TGTGCCAGCAGCCGACACCCAAAAACAGGGAGTGGAAATCAGCCCCAGCATTTT
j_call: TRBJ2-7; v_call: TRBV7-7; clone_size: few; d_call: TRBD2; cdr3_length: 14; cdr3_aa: CASSLAGGSYEQYF; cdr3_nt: TGTGCTAGCAGCTTAGCGGGCGGGTCCTACGAGCAGTACTTC
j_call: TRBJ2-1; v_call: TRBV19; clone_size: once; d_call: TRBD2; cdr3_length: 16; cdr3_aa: CASSQIAGLSYNEQFF; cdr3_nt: TGTGCCAGTAGTCAGATAGCGGGTTTGTCGTACAATGAGCAGTTCTTC
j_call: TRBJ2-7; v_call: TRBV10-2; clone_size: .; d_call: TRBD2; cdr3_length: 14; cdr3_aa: CATRLAGGPGEQYF; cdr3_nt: TGCGCCACCAGACTAGCGGGAGGGCCGGGCGAGCAGTACTTC
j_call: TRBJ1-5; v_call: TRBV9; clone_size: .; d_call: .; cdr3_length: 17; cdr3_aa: CASSVGPGHNTNQPQHF; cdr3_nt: TGTGCCAGCAGCGTAGGACCGGGACACAATACCAATCAGCCCCAGCATTTT